This T cell receptor (beta chain) was sequenced for a study of blood T cell repertoires in COVID-19. V lost 4 bases to trimming and J lost 0 bases, with 18 bases between them. Germline CDR1 is SGHDN and CDR2 is FVKESK. CDR3 length equals 17 residues. Sequencing was performed with immunoSEQ multiplex PCR; in TCRdb, only in-frame clones are kept and a portion is missing. The table lists about 80,000 clones, about four fifths of them singletons. The V call is TRBV14, the J call TRBJ2-5, with TRBD1 as a possible D gene (6 bases). The specimen was peripheral blood. This clonotype was obtained from a man older than 75 with acute or convalescent COVID-19. The CDR3 nucleotides are TGTGCCAGCAGCCCTCTCACAGGGCTAGCTAACCAAGAGACCCAGTACTTC. Its protein product is CASSPLTGLANQETQYF.